The 7 T cell receptor beta chains below were found in one sample sequenced in a study of blood T cells in healthy people across ages. A second about 6 to 11 cycle PCR used barcoded and J-beta primers. TCRdb fed the 5' RACE reads into MiXCR, producing one record per CDR3 protein. The sample includes about 760,000 distinct CDR3 sequences, roughly 25% of them seen just once. The data also belong to a second study, concerning T cells of mothers and their children.

The sample was blood. Receptor source: a boy aged 5-17 years in good health.

Written as DNA, the CDR3 is TGTGCCAGCAGCTTAGTCTCGGACAGTTTTCTGGAGCAGTACTTC. Amino acid sequence: CASSLVSDSFLEQYF. The chain recombines TRBV11-2 with TRBJ2-7; TRBD1 is a possible D gene (6 bases). Looked up from germline, CDR1 is SGHAT and CDR2 is FQNNGV. The V and J ends lost 1 base and 7 bases respectively, with 17 bases between them. The CDR3 runs 15 residues.

This clonotype was observed a few times. The chain has TRBV5-1 and TRBJ2-7; no clear D. Trimming pared 1 base from V and 3 bases from J, leaving 8 bases between. The CDR3 covers 13 residues. The germline V gene has CDR1 SGHRS and CDR2 YFSETQ. For the CDR3, the DNA is TGCGCCAGCAGCTTGTCCACGCACTACGAGCAGTACTTC. This sequence encodes CASSLSTHYEQYF.

The rearrangement joins TRBV9 to TRBJ2-5, with D maybe TRBD2 (5 bases). TRBJ2-1 matches the DNA end more closely, so the J call is doubtful. CDR1 SGDLS and CDR2 YYNGEE come from the germline V gene. This CDR3 spans 15 amino acids. For the CDR3, the DNA is TGTGCCAGCAGCGTAGATGATAGCGTGGGCAATGAGCAGTTCTTC. Its protein is CASSVDDSVGNEQFF.

This chain connects TRBV5-1 to TRBJ2-1, with a possible D match to TRBD1 (5 bases). The V gene lost 0 bases and the J gene lost 9 bases, with 10 bases spanning the gap. Germline CDR1 SGHRS, CDR2 YFSETQ. The CDR3 is 13 amino acids. CDR3 bases: TGCGCCAGCAGCTTGGGGGCAGGGATTGAGCAGTTCTTC. This sequence encodes CASSLGAGIEQFF.

This clonotype was counted only a few times. The chain recombines TRBV6-5 with TRBJ2-7, with D uncertain. CDR1 is MNHEY, CDR2 SVGAGI, per germline. V lost 2 bases to trimming and J lost 3 bases, with 8 bases between them. There are 13 residues in the CDR3. The CDR3 bases are TGTGCCAGCAGTTACGGGGTGGGCTACGAGCAGTACTTC. Translated, it gives CASSYGVGYEQYF.

The chain couples TRBV29-1 to TRBJ2-3; 7 bases are a match to TRBD2. The CDR3 totals 15 residues. Germline V lookup: CDR1 SQVTM, CDR2 ANQGSEA. J gave up 2 bases and V 4 bases, and 9 bases lay outside the gene matches. CDR3 coding DNA: TGCAGCGTTGGGATGTTACTAGCGTCCACAGATACGCAGTATTTT. Translated, it gives CSVGMLLASTDTQYF.

This chain links TRBV3-1 with TRBJ1-1, with 7 bases aligning to TRBD1. J lost 3 bases, V lost 4 bases, and 5 bases had no gene match. The germline gives CDR1 LGHDT, CDR2 YNNKEL (reference sequence). The CDR3 has 14 amino acids. Written as DNA, the CDR3 is TGTGCCAGCAGCCTATCTACAGGGGACACTGAAGCTTTCTTT. Its translation: CASSLSTGDTEAFF.